Shown below are 13 T cell receptor beta chains from a single sample sequenced in a study of spatial heterogeneity in lung cancer. TCRdb called the 5' RACE reads again in MiXCR, with one record for every CDR3 protein. The sample has around 92,000 distinct CDR3 sequences, about 12% seen once. Time point denoted: sample taken at primary tumor resection. Frozen PBMC, nontumor lung or tumor provided whole RNA, which was sequenced unsorted. Material: PBMCs, obtained at surgery. These receptors originate from a male donor with early-stage non-small cell lung cancer.

The sample holds a few counts of this clonotype. The chain joins TRBV12-3 or TRBV12-4 to TRBJ2-5; 7 bases match TRBD2. The trim removed 6 bases at V and 7 bases at J, leaving 17 bases unmatched. CDR3 length: 16 amino acids. The CDR3 sequence: CASSTSSGPYPGTQYF. CDR3 coding DNA: TGTGCCAGCAGCACATCTAGCGGACCGTATCCAGGGACCCAGTACTTC.

The table lists this clonotype with many counts. The chain recombines TRBV20-1 with TRBJ1-2; 9 bases are a match to TRBD1. Germline V gene sequence: CDR1 DFQATT, CDR2 SNEGSKA (reference sequence). The CDR3 is 13 amino acids. J gave up 10 bases and V 6 bases, and 12 bases lay outside the gene matches. CDR3 loop: CSAAPGDREDYTF. In DNA, the CDR3 is TGCAGTGCCGCCCCCGGGGACAGGGAGGACTACACCTTC.

This clonotype was observed a few times. The chain is built from TRBV4-3 and TRBJ2-7; possibly TRBD2 for D (6 bases). Germline V lookup: CDR1 LGHNA, CDR2 YSLEER. The CDR3 spans 14 residues. V was shortened by 0 bases and J by 4 bases, with 10 bases between the two germline ends. CDR3 region: CASSQDVAEYEQYF. In nucleotides, the CDR3 is TGCGCCAGCAGCCAAGACGTAGCGGAATACGAGCAGTACTTC.

This clonotype was detected a few times. The chain uses TRBV7-2 and TRBJ2-1; TRBD2 agrees at 10 bases. Trimming took 5 bases from V and 4 from J; bases not matched to a gene: 5. Germline CDR1 is SGHTA and CDR2 is FQGNSA. The CDR3 is 15 amino acids. CDR3 region: CASSESGGAYNEQFF. For the CDR3, the DNA is TGTGCCAGCAGCGAAAGCGGGGGGGCTTACAATGAGCAGTTCTTC.

J is TRBJ2-3 and V is TRBV10-3; perhaps TRBD1 as D (6 bases). The CDR3 runs 15 residues. Trimming stripped 4 bases from V and 1 base from J, with 12 bases between. Per germline, CDR1 ENHRY and CDR2 SYGVKD. CDR3 nucleotides: TGTGCCATCAGTGGGGCCAGGGGAGGCACAGATACGCAGTATTTT. It encodes CAISGARGGTDTQYF.

This clonotype came up a few times. The chain has TRBV7-2 and TRBJ1-1, with 7 bases lining up with TRBD1. From germline, CDR1 is SGHTA and CDR2 FQGNSA. Trimming removed 5 bases from V and 8 bases from J; junction bases left unmatched: 8. This CDR3 comprises 13 residues. The CDR3 DNA follows: TGTGCCAGCAGCAAACAGGGGAACTCAGAAGCTTTCTTT. Amino acid sequence: CASSKQGNSEAFF.

This clonotype was seen more than once but under ten times. This chain links TRBV6-2 or TRBV6-3 with TRBJ1-5, with D unclear. V was trimmed by 2 bases and J by 6 bases, leaving 8 bases between them. Germline CDR1 and CDR2: MNHEY and SVGEGT. The CDR3 contains 13 residues. CDR3 loop: CASSYTEGQPQHF. The CDR3 DNA follows: TGTGCCAGCAGTTACACCGAGGGTCAGCCCCAGCATTTT.

This clonotype was observed at least ten times. A junction boundary mismatches the germline segment, possibly from a read error. The rearrangement uses TRBV7-7 and TRBJ2-1; 12 nucleotides align to TRBD2. This CDR3 region has 15 residues. Germline CDR1 and CDR2: SSHAT and FNYEAQ (reference sequence). This CDR3 reads CASSAGLAGPNEQFF. CDR3 DNA: TGTGCTAGCAGCGCCGGACTAGCGGGACCCAATGAGCAGTTCTTC.

This clonotype occurred many times. This chain uses TRBV5-1 with TRBJ2-3; 8 bases agree with TRBD2. Looked up from germline, CDR1 is SGHRS and CDR2 is YFSETQ. J was trimmed by 2 bases and V by 0 bases; bases with no gene match: 5. The CDR3 runs 16 residues. CDR3 region: CASSLVAGGSTDTQYF. For the CDR3, the DNA is TGCGCCAGCAGCTTGGTGGCGGGGGGATCCACAGATACGCAGTATTTT.

This clonotype was observed many times. This chain uses TRBV6-2 or TRBV6-3 with TRBJ2-3, with 7 bases identical to TRBD1. After removal of 6 bases from V and 4 bases from J, the junction contained 7 bases not matched to a gene. The V gene's germline CDR1 is MNHEY and CDR2 SVGEGT. The CDR3 extends over 14 amino acids. CDR3 amino acids: CASRPGTASDTQYF. CDR3 nucleotides: TGTGCCAGCAGGCCCGGGACAGCATCAGATACGCAGTATTTT.

This clonotype has a handful of counts. The rearrangement joins TRBV14 to TRBJ1-2, with a possible D match to TRBD1 (6 bases). V was pared by 6 bases and J by 4 bases, with 12 bases between. CDR3 size: 13 residues. CDR1 is SGHDN and CDR2 is FVKESK in the germline V gene. This CDR3 reads CASSRPDSYGYTF. The CDR3 DNA is TGTGCCAGCAGTCGGCCGGACAGCTATGGCTACACCTTC.

This clonotype was recorded a few times. The chain links TRBV10-3 to TRBJ1-1; D may be TRBD1 (5 bases). CDR1 and CDR2 from the germline V gene are ENHRY and SYGVKD. V gave up 6 bases and J gave up 4 bases, with 12 bases separating them. CDR3 size: 13 residues. CDR3 protein: CAISREQITEAFF. The CDR3 nucleotides read TGTGCCATCAGCAGGGAGCAGATCACTGAAGCTTTCTTT.

This chain links TRBV6-5 with TRBJ2-3; 8 positions agree with TRBD2. The CDR3 loop spans 13 amino acids. V was pared by 6 bases and J by 3 bases, with 2 bases of the junction left unmatched. The germline gives CDR1 MNHEY, CDR2 SVGAGI. The CDR3 DNA reads TGTGCCAGCAGGACTAGCGTAACAGATACGCAGTATTTT. Encoded protein: CASRTSVTDTQYF.